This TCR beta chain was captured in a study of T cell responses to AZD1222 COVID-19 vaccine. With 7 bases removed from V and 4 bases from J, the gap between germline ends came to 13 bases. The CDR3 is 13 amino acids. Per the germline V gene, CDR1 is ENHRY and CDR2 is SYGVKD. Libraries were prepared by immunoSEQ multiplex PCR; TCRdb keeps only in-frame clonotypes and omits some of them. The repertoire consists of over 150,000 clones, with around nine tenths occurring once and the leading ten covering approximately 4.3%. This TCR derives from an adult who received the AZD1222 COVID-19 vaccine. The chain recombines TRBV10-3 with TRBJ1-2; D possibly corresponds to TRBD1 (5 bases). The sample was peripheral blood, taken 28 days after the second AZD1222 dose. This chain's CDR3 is CAINGGGSYGYTF. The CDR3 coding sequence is TGTGCCATCAACGGGGGGGGAAGCTATGGCTACACCTTC.